The T cell receptor (beta chain) described here comes from a study of T cell responses to AZD1222 COVID-19 vaccine. Whole-study findings and limits: Clonal diversity was possibly underestimated, and the donors were mostly white British, with more females.

V lost 0 bases to trimming and J lost 5 bases, with 15 bases between them. The germline V gene has CDR1 SGHRS and CDR2 YFSETQ. The CDR3 is 16 amino acids. A word on this clone: Its target is not known.

Produced via immunoSEQ multiplex PCR; TCRdb's table is partial and in-frame only. The sample yields roughly 180,000 clones, 80% to 90% seen once. The chain combines TRBV5-1 with TRBJ2-4; D assignment may be TRBD1 or TRBD2 (6 bases each). The sequence was obtained from an adult in good health. Here the sequenced sample was peripheral blood, taken on day 0 of AZD1222 vaccination. In DNA form, the CDR3 reads TGCGCCAGCAGCTTGGTTGGGGGGCCTCTGCAAAACATTCAGTACTTC. Amino acids: CASSLVGGPLQNIQYF.